This T cell receptor beta chain was profiled in a study of blood T cell repertoires in COVID-19. As for the study in general: Sites in the United States, Italy and Spain provided acute and convalescent COVID-19 samples. The cDNA or gDNA used as material had been derived from T cells, B-cell-depleted T cells, or PBMCs.

CDR1 and CDR2 from the germline V gene are MNHEY and SMNVEV (reference sequence). Trimming pared 7 bases from V and 4 bases from J, leaving 13 bases between. This CDR3 is 14 amino acids long. Original methodology: How many nucleated cells were present was estimated from reference gene primer amplification. Generated by immunoSEQ multiplex PCR, the TCRdb table keeps only in-frame clones and is missing some. That table supplies the V and J calls and clone size; D and trimming were determined from the DNA. The sample shows around 100,000 clones, 85% to 90% of them seen only once. Material: peripheral blood. The chain couples TRBV27 to TRBJ2-2; tentatively, D is TRBD2 (5 bases). The source is a human donor in a cohort sampled during active COVID-19. The CDR3 DNA sequence: TGTGCCAGCACCGTCCGGGGTGGCACCGGGGAGCTGTTTTTT. It translates to CASTVRGGTGELFF.